This T cell receptor beta chain was recovered during a study of CD4 and CD8 cells across lung adenocarcinoma regions (dated by TCRdb to 2016 to 2018). Study-wide context: To look at intratumor heterogeneity in the T cell receptor repertoire, the study compared tumor centers against tumor margins.

For CDR1 and CDR2, the germline V gene lists MNHNS and SASEGT. The CDR3 goes from the cysteine to the phenylalanine over 16 residues. Just CDR3 DNA is preserved here, 48 bases in frame from base 1. The donors were patients who had localized lung adenocarcinoma, which is a subtype of non-small cell lung cancer. The centers of localized lung adenocarcinomas were where the samples came from. For TCR repertoire analysis, CD4+ T cells from tumor tissue were profiled apart from CD8+ T cells. The library was made by PCR. The sequencer listed for this sample is HiSeq X Ten. TCRdb reworked the public reads: Q25 trimming with fastp, MiXCR clone assembly, productive beta chains retained. CDR3 protein sequences are deduplicated, and each keeps its most common genes and DNA. In all, the sample holds about 14,000 distinct CDR3 sequences, and just under 45% of those were seen once. Roughly 17% of the sample comes from the top ten.

Notes on this clonotype: Its binding antigen is unknown. At one end the junction does not follow the germline gene, possibly because of a read error.

The chain employs TRBV6-1 and TRBJ2-2; TRBD2 aligns with 9 central bases. The sequence was collected from a male donor with lung adenocarcinoma. The CD4 and CD8 labels of this study may be unreliable. Sequenced material: CD4+ T cells from the center of a lung tumor. According to the study, the label for this sample's cell subset or site signals: tumor center region. CDR3 loop: CASKQGLAVSTGKLFF. The base sequence is TGTGCCAGCAAGCAGGGACTAGCTGTGAGCACCGGGAAGCTGTTTTTT.